This T cell receptor (beta chain) was identified in a study of T-cell memory formation after mild COVID-19. cDNA libraries for TCR alpha and TCR beta, carrying sample barcodes and UMIs, came from 5'RACE with constant-segment primers. From the 5' RACE reads, TCRdb called clonotypes with MiXCR, one entry per CDR3 protein. The sample has under 300,000 distinct CDR3 sequences, around a tenth seen once. This clonotype occurred many times. Its antigen is as yet unknown. V dropped 6 bases and J dropped 4; count of bases not matched to a gene: 5. The CDR3 is made up of 14 amino acids. From germline, CDR1 is MRHNA and CDR2 SNTAGT. Study outcomes and limitations: Second-wave clones peaking on day 37 lacked confirmed SARS-CoV-2 specificity.

This TCR was sampled from a young man who had mild COVID-19 (a few samples of this study predate the infection). Cell type and time point are not known. The V and J genes are TRBV6-4 and TRBJ2-2; 7 nucleotides agree with TRBD1. Sequenced input: PBMCs or a T cell subset sorted from them (not recorded which). CDR3 protein: CASSQGQSTGELFF. Written as DNA, the CDR3 is TGTGCCAGCAGCCAGGGACAGAGCACCGGGGAGCTGTTTTTT.